Listed below are T cell receptor beta chains from one sample, sequenced in a study of blood T cell repertoires in COVID-19. Method: immunoSEQ multiplex PCR; TCRdb's copy keeps in-frame clones and lacks some. The sample has hundreds of thousands of clones, 70% to 90% seen once; the top ten hold over 9.5%. The sequencing sample was made of peripheral blood. The receptors stem from a woman between 18 and 30 years old who had recovered from COVID-19. Each CDR3 is given with its conserved first and last residue. D genes are given only for firm matches. Size is stated for part of the rows, as once, few or many counts, or as a class when the clone is expanded.

v_gene	d_gene	j_gene	abundance	CDR3nt	CDR3aa
TRBV14	NA	TRBJ2-1	NA	TGTGCCAGTCAGCTCCGTCCTGACTATTGGGGAGCCAACAATGAGCAGTTCTTC	CASQLRPDYWGANNEQFF
TRBV6-2/TRBV6-3	TRBD2	TRBJ2-3	NA	TGTGCCAGCAGCCAGGGGTGGGGGACTAGCGGGAGCACAGATACGCAGTATTTT	CASSQGWGTSGSTDTQYF
TRBV9	TRBD1	TRBJ1-5	NA	TGTGCCAGCAGCGTGGAGGGACAGGGGGGTCAGCCCCAGCATTTT	CASSVEGQGGQPQHF
TRBV5-4	TRBD2	TRBJ2-2	few	TGTGCCAGCAGCCCAGGACTAGCGGGCCCAAACACCGGGGAGCTGTTTTTT	CASSPGLAGPNTGELFF
TRBV3-1/TRBV3-2	TRBD1	TRBJ1-5	NA	TGTGCCAGCCAGCAGGGGGGCTACAATCAGCCCCAGCATTTT	CASQQGGYNQPQHF
TRBV29-1	NA	TRBJ2-1	NA	TGCAGCGTTGAAGATCGGTGGATGGGAACTAGCAAATACAATGAGCAGTTCTTC	CSVEDRWMGTSKYNEQFF
TRBV6-1	NA	TRBJ1-2	NA	TGTGCCAGCAGTGAGCGGCAGTCCTATGGCTACACCTTC	CASSERQSYGYTF
TRBV9	TRBD1	TRBJ2-7	NA	TGTGCCAGCAGCGTCTCGACAGGGGTCTACGAGCAGTACTTC	CASSVSTGVYEQYF
TRBV11-3	TRBD2	TRBJ2-2	NA	TGTGCCAGCAGCTTCTCAGGGTCGGGGACTAGCGGGACCGGGGAGCTGTTTTTT	CASSFSGSGTSGTGELFF
TRBV18	NA	TRBJ1-5	NA	TGTGCCAGCTCACCATTTGGCAGGACAGCCCTCAATCAGCCCCAGCATTTT	CASSPFGRTALNQPQHF
TRBV19	TRBD2	TRBJ2-5	NA	TGTGCCAGTAGTATAGGAGATGCTAGCGGGAGGGCCTTGATGGAAGAGACCCAGTACTTC	CASSIGDASGRALMEETQYF
TRBV5-6	TRBD2	TRBJ2-3	NA	TGTGCCAGCAGCTTGGTAGTGGGAGGGCCCCCAGATACGCAGTATTTT	CASSLVVGGPPDTQYF
TRBV9	TRBD2	TRBJ2-1	NA	TGTGCCAGCGGGACTAGCGGCTACTACAATGAGCAGTTCTTC	CASGTSGYYNEQFF
TRBV11-2	NA	TRBJ2-1	NA	TGTGCCAGCAGTACACCGGGACTGCGAGGGAATGAGCAGTTCTTC	CASSTPGLRGNEQFF
TRBV11-1	NA	TRBJ2-3	NA	TGTGCCAGCAGCTTACGCCGAGGTGGAGATACGCAGTATTTT	CASSLRRGGDTQYF
TRBV7-2	TRBD2	TRBJ2-7	NA	TGTGCCAGCAGCTTAATGGTAGCGGGAGTTTACGAGCAGTACTTC	CASSLMVAGVYEQYF
TRBV30	NA	TRBJ1-1	few	TGTGCCTGGAGCGAACAGAACACTGAAGCTTTCTTT	CAWSEQNTEAFF
TRBV5-1	TRBD2	TRBJ2-1	NA	TGCGCCAGCAACCTACGCACCGGGACTAGCGACTACAATGAGCAGTTCTTC	CASNLRTGTSDYNEQFF
TRBV24-1	TRBD2	TRBJ2-5	NA	TGTGCCACCAGTGATAGGACTAGCGGGAGGGCCCTTGAGACCCAGTACTTC	CATSDRTSGRALETQYF
TRBV5-1	NA	TRBJ2-7	NA	TGCGCCAGCAAATCCCCGGCGGGACAGCCCTACGAGCAGTACTTC	CASKSPAGQPYEQYF
TRBV9	TRBD2	TRBJ2-5	NA	TGTGCCAGCAGCGCCAGAGGCTTAACACTAGCGGGAGAAGAGACCCAGTACTTC	CASSARGLTLAGEETQYF
TRBV3-1/TRBV3-2	TRBD1	TRBJ2-5	NA	TGTGCCAGCAGCTTCCGAAGTAACAGGGGGCAAGAGACCCAGTACTTC	CASSFRSNRGQETQYF
TRBV7-8	TRBD1	TRBJ2-1	NA	TGTGCCAGCAGCTATGACAGGGTTTACAATGAGCAGTTCTTC	CASSYDRVYNEQFF
TRBV12-3/TRBV12-4	TRBD1	TRBJ1-2	NA	TGTGCCAGCAGTCCCGGGACAGGGGTGGGCTACACCTTC	CASSPGTGVGYTF